This T cell receptor beta chain was recorded in a study of patients and donors after allogeneic stem cell transplantation. The CDR3 extends over 13 amino acids. The V end lost 3 bases, the J end lost 7 bases, and 10 bases lay between the germline ends. TCRdb processed the RT-PCR reads anew with MiXCR; each CDR3 protein has one entry. Of 150,000 to 200,000 distinct CDR3 sequences detected, roughly 24% appear once; the ten largest clones hold roughly 25%. The TCR originated in a human donor who was either an allogeneic HSCT recipient or a stem cell or donor lymphocyte infusion donor (not recorded which). It is not recorded whose cells these are; they may come from a transplant donor. The V gene is TRBV12-3 or TRBV12-4, the J gene TRBJ2-4; tentatively, D is TRBD2 (5 bases). Material for sequencing was blood, either unsorted or a sorted T cell fraction (not recorded which). CDR3 region: CASSFFGENIQYF. Here the CDR3 DNA reads TGTGCCAGCAGTTTCTTTGGGGAGAACATTCAGTACTTC.